One sample yielded the 28 T cell receptor beta chains listed below, sequenced in a study of blood T cells in healthy people across ages. With a J-beta primer mix and a sample-barcoded 5' primer, a second PCR ran about 7 to 12 cycles. TCRdb re-called the 5' RACE reads with MiXCR, one entry per CDR3 protein. The sample shows around 820,000 distinct CDR3 sequences, approximately 25% of them seen only once. These records were also assigned to another study, of T cells of mothers and their children.

Sequencing was carried out using blood. These receptors were taken from a boy between 5 and 17 years old in good health.

This rearrangement joins TRBV2 to TRBJ2-5; the match to TRBD2 covers 14 bases. After removal of 8 bases from V and 4 bases from J, the junction contained 9 bases not matched to a gene. The germline gives CDR1 SNHLY, CDR2 FYNNEI. The CDR3 contains 16 residues. Here the CDR3 reads CASDKGLAGDAETQYF. DNA for the CDR3: TGTGCCAGCGACAAGGGACTAGCGGGAGATGCAGAGACCCAGTACTTC.

This clonotype has a handful of counts. The gene calls are TRBV29-1 and TRBJ1-1; D possibly corresponds to TRBD1 (5 bases). V lost 4 bases to trimming and J lost 6 bases, with 18 bases between them. CDR1 is SQVTM and CDR2 is ANQGSEA in the germline V gene. This CDR3 contains 14 residues. The CDR3 sequence is CSVAGDGDCPEAFF. CDR3 nucleotides: TGCAGCGTTGCTGGGGACGGAGATTGCCCTGAAGCTTTCTTT.

This sequence joins TRBV9 and TRBJ2-7, with 7 bases fitting TRBD1. This CDR3 region has 14 residues. Germline V gives CDR1 SGDLS, CDR2 YYNGEE. J was trimmed by 2 bases and V by 4 bases; bases with no gene match: 6. DNA of the CDR3: TGTGCCAGCAGCCCGGGACAGAACGCCTACGAGCAGTACTTC. It translates to CASSPGQNAYEQYF.

V is TRBV4-1 and J is TRBJ1-6, with a weak D call TRBD1 (5 bases). Per the germline V gene, CDR1 is MGHRA and CDR2 is YSYEKL. CDR3 length: 14 amino acids. V was clipped by 5 bases and J by 10 bases, with 15 bases between them. The CDR3, as DNA: TGCGCCAGCAGCTGCCAAGGGGAAGAGTCACCCCTCCACTTT. This encodes CASSCQGEESPLHF.

Only a few counts were recorded for this clonotype. The chain uses TRBV28 and TRBJ2-5, with a possible D match to TRBD1 (6 bases). Matching the DNA end better, TRBJ2-1 makes the J call doubtful. The CDR3 loop spans 15 amino acids. Germline-derived CDR1 and CDR2 are MDHEN and SYDVKM. Here the CDR3 reads CASSLPTGSGNEQFF. CDR3 in DNA: TGTGCCAGCAGTTTACCTACAGGGTCGGGCAATGAGCAGTTCTTC.

This clonotype was observed a handful of times. The chain links TRBV9 to TRBJ1-5; D is unresolved. Trimming removed 1 base at V and 2 bases at J, with 10 bases between. This CDR3 comprises 15 residues. Germline values: CDR1 SGDLS, CDR2 YYNGEE. CDR3 protein: CASSVFTACNQPQHF. CDR3 nucleotides: TGTGCCAGCAGCGTATTTACGGCCTGCAATCAGCCCCAGCATTTT.

Of note for this clonotype: This could be a read error, since a much larger clone is one nucleotide away. The chain combines TRBV4-1 with TRBJ2-7, with TRBD2 matching 12 bases. TRBJ2-5 explains the end of the DNA better; the J call may be wrong. CDR1 and CDR2 from the germline V gene are MGHRA and YSYEKL. This CDR3 contains 16 residues. CDR3 loop: CAGSQERLAGDETQYF. In DNA, the CDR3 is TGCGCCGGCAGCCAAGAACGACTAGCGGGAGACGAGACCCAGTACTTC.

The chain joins TRBV7-6 to TRBJ2-5; D is unresolved. The CDR3 spans 14 residues. The V end was cut by 1 base, the J end by 2 bases, with 8 bases between. Germline CDR1 SGHVS, CDR2 FNYEAQ. CDR3 bases: TGTGCCAGCAGCTTAGATCTCGGTCAAGAGACCCAGTACTTC. Its protein is CASSLDLGQETQYF.

This clonotype was seen more than once but under ten times. V is TRBV29-1 and J is TRBJ1-5, with 7 nucleotides matching TRBD1. The CDR3 has 17 residues. Germline trimming cut 4 bases from V and 6 bases from J; bases unmatched to any gene: 18. Germline lookup yields CDR1 SQVTM and CDR2 ANQGSEA. The CDR3 coding sequence is TGCAGCGTTGCGTACACGACAGGGCCCCTTGGAGGTCAGCCCCAGCATTTT. Translated: CSVAYTTGPLGGQPQHF.

This clonotype was counted between two and nine times. The V gene is TRBV4-3, the J gene TRBJ2-3; the D is unclear. Germline V gene data show CDR1 as LGHNA and CDR2 as YSLEER. V was clipped by 0 bases and J by 0 bases, with 13 bases between them. CDR3 size: 17 residues. The CDR3 DNA reads as TGCGCCAGCAGCCAAGATCTGCCTATTTCTAGCACAGATACGCAGTATTTT. Amino acid sequence: CASSQDLPISSTDTQYF.

The table lists this clonotype with a few counts. The V call is TRBV7-9, the J call TRBJ2-7, with unresolved D. Germline-derived CDR1 and CDR2 are SEHNR and FQNEAQ (reference sequence). V was pared by 4 bases and J by 0 bases, with 19 bases between. The CDR3 sequence is 17 residues long. In nucleotides, the CDR3 is TGTGCCAGCAGCTCCTTCAGCTTTTCAGGCAACTCCTACGAGCAGTACTTC. It yields the protein CASSSFSFSGNSYEQYF.

The rearrangement joins TRBV24-1 to TRBJ2-1; D possibly matches TRBD1 or TRBD2 (5 bases each). Germline CDR1 is KGHDR and CDR2 is SFDVKD. CDR3 length: 15 residues. V gave up 6 bases and J gave up 3 bases, with 14 bases separating them. DNA of the CDR3: TGTGCCACCAGTCTCGGGACCGCCAACTACAATGAGCAGTTCTTC. This codes for CATSLGTANYNEQFF.

V and J are TRBV4-3 and TRBJ2-3; D gene unclear. Germline-derived CDR1 and CDR2 are LGHNA and YSLEER. Trimming took off 0 bases at V and 2 bases at J, with 12 bases between the two ends. The CDR3 sequence is 16 residues long. The CDR3 DNA sequence: TGCGCCAGCAGCCAAGATTCCGGACGCCACACAGATACGCAGTATTTT. Protein sequence: CASSQDSGRHTDTQYF.

Only a few counts were recorded for this clonotype. This chain connects TRBV25-1 to TRBJ1-1; D is undetermined. Trimming took off 0 bases at V and 1 base at J, with 6 bases between the two ends. The length of the CDR3 is 14 residues. Germline-derived CDR1 and CDR2 are MGHDK and SYGVNS. The CDR3 coding sequence is TGTGCCAGCAGTGAATATGGGCCGAACACTGAAGCTTTCTTT. Translating gives CASSEYGPNTEAFF.

This clonotype was seen a handful of times. The chain couples TRBV6-2 or TRBV6-3 to TRBJ2-1, with TRBD2 matching 12 bases. Trimming removed 0 bases from V and 6 bases from J; junction bases left unmatched: 3. The CDR3 runs to 16 residues. The germline V gene has CDR1 MNHEY and CDR2 SVGEGT. CDR3 coding DNA: TGTGCCAGCAGTTACTCTACTAGCGGGGGGTTCAATGAGCAGTTCTTC. Encoded protein: CASSYSTSGGFNEQFF.

In its sample, this clonotype was seen a few times. This sequence joins TRBV7-3 and TRBJ1-1; D perhaps matches TRBD1 (5 bases). Trimming removed 3 bases at V and 5 bases at J, with 19 bases between. CDR3 length: 16 residues. CDR1 is SGHTA and CDR2 is FQGTGA in the germline V gene. The CDR3 DNA is TGTGCCAGCAGCTTGATCCCTCGGGGCGCAGAAACTGAAGCTTTCTTT. Its translation is CASSLIPRGAETEAFF.

This clonotype was seen a handful of times. V usage is TRBV28 and J usage is TRBJ2-7; D gene unclear. Trimming took 5 bases from V and 0 from J, leaving 8 bases between them. The CDR3 loop spans 13 amino acids. The germline CDR1 and CDR2 sequences are MDHEN and SYDVKM. In DNA, the CDR3 is TGTGCCAGCAGTGCGCTAAACTCCTACGAGCAGTACTTC. Amino acid sequence: CASSALNSYEQYF.

This chain joins TRBV11-2 and TRBJ2-4; TRBD1 matches at 7 bases. The V gene's germline CDR1 is SGHAT and CDR2 FQNNGV. This CDR3 spans 14 amino acids. Trimming removed 5 bases from V and 5 bases from J; junction bases left unmatched: 6. The CDR3 bases are TGTGCCAGCAGCCCCGACAGGGACCAAAACATTCAGTACTTC. Translated, it gives CASSPDRDQNIQYF.

V gene TRBV4-3 combines with J gene TRBJ2-5; D may be TRBD1 (6 bases). V was pared by 0 bases and J by 5 bases, with 16 bases between. The V gene's germline CDR1 is LGHNA and CDR2 YSLEER. The CDR3 is made up of 16 amino acids. The CDR3, as DNA: TGCGCCAGCAGCCAAGATTATCAGGGGTCCGAGGAGACCCAGTACTTC. Its protein product is CASSQDYQGSEETQYF.

V and J are TRBV20-1 and TRBJ2-2; the D gene is possibly TRBD1 (6 bases). From germline, CDR1 is DFQATT and CDR2 SNEGSKA (reference sequence). V lost 1 base to trimming and J lost 5 bases, with 8 bases between them. The CDR3 is 13 amino acids. The CDR3 region has the DNA TGCAGTGCTAGAGCCAGGGGTACCGGGGAGCTGTTTTTT. This encodes CSARARGTGELFF.

V is TRBV7-8 and J is TRBJ2-7; D tentatively fits TRBD1 or TRBD2 (5 bases each). The CDR3 sequence is 14 residues long. The germline V and J ends were trimmed by 4 bases and 4 bases, with 14 bases remaining between them. Germline lookup yields CDR1 SGHVS and CDR2 FQNEAQ. The DNA of the CDR3 is TGTGCCAGCAGCTCTCAGGGTGGGGAGTACGAGCAGTACTTC. Encoded protein: CASSSQGGEYEQYF.

The V call is TRBV28, the J call TRBJ1-1; no reliable D call. Germline V CDR1 and CDR2: MDHEN, SYDVKM. The CDR3 sequence is 12 residues long. V lost 3 bases, J lost 1 base, and 3 bases lay in between. The CDR3 reads CASSFWNTEAFF. CDR3 nucleotides: TGTGCCAGCAGTTTTTGGAACACTGAAGCTTTCTTT.

The genes are TRBV7-2 and TRBJ2-3, with 14 bases fitting TRBD2. The CDR3 runs to 17 residues. The ends lost 1 base at V and 6 bases at J; junction bases unmatched: 6. Germline-derived CDR1 and CDR2 are SGHTA and FQGNSA. Here the CDR3 reads CASSLEGLAGEVDTQYF. For the CDR3, the DNA is TGTGCCAGCAGCTTAGAGGGACTAGCGGGAGAGGTGGATACGCAGTATTTT.

This clonotype turned up a few times. One end of the junction varies from germline; a read error may be responsible. The rearrangement links TRBV5-1 to TRBJ2-6; D is undetermined. This CDR3 has 14 residues. Looked up from germline, CDR1 is SGHRS and CDR2 is YFSETQ. CDR3 nucleotide sequence: TGCGCCAGCGGCTTGTCCTCCGGGGCCAACGTCCTGACTTTC. It yields the protein CASGLSSGANVLTF.

This clonotype was seen only a few times. This chain links TRBV5-4 with TRBJ2-1; a possible D gene is TRBD2 (6 bases). Germline CDR1 is SGHNT and CDR2 is YYREEE (reference sequence). There are 17 residues in the CDR3. Trimming took off 3 bases at V and 0 bases at J, with 16 bases between the two ends. CDR3 loop: CASSSRGAGSSYNEQFF. DNA for the CDR3: TGTGCCAGCAGCTCCCGTGGGGCGGGAAGCTCCTACAATGAGCAGTTCTTC.

This clonotype was found a few times. V usage is TRBV6-1 and J usage is TRBJ2-1; 12 positions match TRBD1. Near its end, the DNA agrees better with TRBJ2-7, so the J call may be wrong. The CDR3 totals 16 residues. Germline lookup yields CDR1 MNHNS and CDR2 SASEGT. CDR3 sequence reads: CASSRGTGGARNEQYF. The CDR3 region has the DNA TGTGCCAGCAGCCGTGGGACAGGGGGCGCGAGGAACGAGCAGTACTTC.

The rearrangement links TRBV12-3 or TRBV12-4 to TRBJ1-3, with D unresolved. The CDR3 runs 14 residues. V lost 7 bases and J 2 bases, leaving 12 bases between the germline ends. The CDR3 DNA follows: TGTGCCAGCACGCAAGCCACGGCTGGAAACACCATATATTTT. Protein sequence: CASTQATAGNTIYF.

V is TRBV7-2 and J is TRBJ2-2; 11 bases fit TRBD2. The trim removed 6 bases at V and 6 bases at J, leaving 6 bases unmatched. CDR1 and CDR2 (germline): SGHTA, FQGNSA. The CDR3 is 15 amino acids. In nucleotides, the CDR3 is TGTGCCAGCAGACCTCCGGGACTAGCGGCCGGGGAGCTGTTTTTT. This sequence encodes CASRPPGLAAGELFF.